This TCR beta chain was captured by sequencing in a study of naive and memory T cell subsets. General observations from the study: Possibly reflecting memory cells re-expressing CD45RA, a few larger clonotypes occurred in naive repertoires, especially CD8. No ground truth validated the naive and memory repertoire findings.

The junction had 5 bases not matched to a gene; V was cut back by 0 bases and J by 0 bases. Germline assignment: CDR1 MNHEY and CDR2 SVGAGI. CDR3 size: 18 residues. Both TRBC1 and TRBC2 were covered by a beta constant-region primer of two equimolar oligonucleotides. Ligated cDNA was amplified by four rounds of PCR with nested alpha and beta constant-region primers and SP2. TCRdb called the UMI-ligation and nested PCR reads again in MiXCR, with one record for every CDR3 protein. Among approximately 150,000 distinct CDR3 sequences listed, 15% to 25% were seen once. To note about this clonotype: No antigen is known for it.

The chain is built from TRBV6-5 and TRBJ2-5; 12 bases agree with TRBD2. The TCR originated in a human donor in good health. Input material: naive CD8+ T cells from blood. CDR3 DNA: TGTGCCAGCAGTTACTCGAGTCTAGCGGGAGGGTACCAAGAGACCCAGTACTTC. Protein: CASSYSSLAGGYQETQYF.